The entry below gives a single TCR beta chain sequence along with its context. This specimen comes from a study of identifying expanded T cells in peripheral blood. Trimming removed 6 bases from V and 0 bases from J, with 18 bases in between. Germline V gene lookup returns CDR1 ENHRY and CDR2 SYGVKD. The CDR3 consists of 16 residues. TCRdb's copy holds only in-frame clones and misses some; the assay was immunoSEQ multiplex PCR. The data hold some 99,000 clones, with around 90% observed a single time. The chain carries TRBV10-3 and TRBJ2-7, with a weak D call TRBD2 (6 bases). The clonotype was recovered from a person aged 18 to 75 in good health. The material sequenced was blood. The CDR3 loop reads CAISRKTSFGSYEQYF. The CDR3 DNA is TGTGCCATCAGCCGTAAAACTAGCTTCGGCTCCTACGAGCAGTACTTC.